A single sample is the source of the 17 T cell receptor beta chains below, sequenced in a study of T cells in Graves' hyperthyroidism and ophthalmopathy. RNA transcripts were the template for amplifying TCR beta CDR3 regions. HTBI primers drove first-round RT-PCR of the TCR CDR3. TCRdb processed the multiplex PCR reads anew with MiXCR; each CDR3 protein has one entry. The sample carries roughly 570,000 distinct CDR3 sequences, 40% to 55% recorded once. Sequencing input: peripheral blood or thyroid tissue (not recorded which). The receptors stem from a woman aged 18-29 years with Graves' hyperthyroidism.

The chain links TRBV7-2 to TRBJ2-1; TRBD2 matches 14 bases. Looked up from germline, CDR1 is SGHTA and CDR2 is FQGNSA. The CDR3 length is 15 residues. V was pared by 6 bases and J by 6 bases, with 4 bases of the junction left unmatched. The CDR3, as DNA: TGTGCCAGCAGATCCGGGACTAGCGGGAGCAATGAGCAGTTCTTC. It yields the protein CASRSGTSGSNEQFF.

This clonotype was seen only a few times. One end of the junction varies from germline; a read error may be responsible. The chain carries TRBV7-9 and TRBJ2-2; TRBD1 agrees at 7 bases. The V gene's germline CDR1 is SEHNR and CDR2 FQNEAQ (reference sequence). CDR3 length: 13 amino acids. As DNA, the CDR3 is TGTGCCAGCAGCTACCGACAGGGACATGAGCAGTTTTTT. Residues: CASSYRQGHEQFF.

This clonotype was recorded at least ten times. The CDR3, as DNA: TGCAGTGCTAGAGATGGGGTGCGAGTTGAGGGGGCCAACGTCCTGACTTTC. Translating it yields CSARDGVRVEGANVLTF. The V call is TRBV20-1, the J call TRBJ2-6; D remains ambiguous. This CDR3 spans 17 amino acids. CDR1 is DFQATT, CDR2 SNEGSKA, per germline (reference sequence). V lost 0 bases, J lost 4 bases, and 16 bases lay in between.

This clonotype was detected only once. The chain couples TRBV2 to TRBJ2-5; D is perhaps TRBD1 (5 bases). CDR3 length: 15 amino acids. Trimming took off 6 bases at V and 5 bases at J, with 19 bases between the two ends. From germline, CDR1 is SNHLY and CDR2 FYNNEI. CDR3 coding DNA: TGTGCCAGCAGCTCAACGACAGCCTCCTACGAGACCCAGTACTTC. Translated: CASSSTTASYETQYF. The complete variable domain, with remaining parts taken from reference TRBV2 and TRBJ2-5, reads EPEVTQTPSHQVTQMGQEVILRCVPISNHLYFYWYRQILGQKVEFLVSFYNNEISEKSEIFDDQFSVERPDGSNFTLKIRSTKLEDSAMYFCASSSTTASYETQYFGPGTRLLVL.

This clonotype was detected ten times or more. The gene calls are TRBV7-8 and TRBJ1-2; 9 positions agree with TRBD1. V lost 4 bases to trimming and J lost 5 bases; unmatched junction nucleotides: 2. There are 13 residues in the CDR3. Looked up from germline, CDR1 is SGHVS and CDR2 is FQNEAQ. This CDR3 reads CASSYDRGYGYTF. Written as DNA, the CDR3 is TGTGCCAGCAGCTACGACAGGGGGTATGGCTACACCTTC.

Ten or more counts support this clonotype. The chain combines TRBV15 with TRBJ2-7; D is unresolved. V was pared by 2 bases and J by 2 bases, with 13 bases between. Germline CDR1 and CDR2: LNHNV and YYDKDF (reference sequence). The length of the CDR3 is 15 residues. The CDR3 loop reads CATSRIRAAPYEQYF. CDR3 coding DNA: TGTGCCACCAGCAGAATTCGGGCGGCCCCCTACGAGCAGTACTTC.

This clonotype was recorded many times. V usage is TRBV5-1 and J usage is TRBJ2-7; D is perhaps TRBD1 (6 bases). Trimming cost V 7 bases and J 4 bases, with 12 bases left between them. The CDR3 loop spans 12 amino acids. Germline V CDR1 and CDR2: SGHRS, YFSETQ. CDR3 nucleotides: TGCGCCAGCCGGGACACCGAGTACGAGCAGTACTTC. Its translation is CASRDTEYEQYF.

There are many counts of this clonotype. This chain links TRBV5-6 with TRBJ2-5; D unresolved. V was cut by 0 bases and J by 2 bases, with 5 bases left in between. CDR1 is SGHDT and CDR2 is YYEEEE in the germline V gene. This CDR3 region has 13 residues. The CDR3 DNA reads TGTGCCAGCAGCTTGGACGCACAAGAGACCCAGTACTTC. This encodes CASSLDAQETQYF.

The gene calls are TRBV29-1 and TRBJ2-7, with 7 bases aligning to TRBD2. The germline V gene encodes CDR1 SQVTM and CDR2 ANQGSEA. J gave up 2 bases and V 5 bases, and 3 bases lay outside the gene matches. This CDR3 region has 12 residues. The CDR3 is CSVSGTTYEQYF. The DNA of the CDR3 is TGCAGCGTTAGCGGGACCACCTACGAGCAGTACTTC.

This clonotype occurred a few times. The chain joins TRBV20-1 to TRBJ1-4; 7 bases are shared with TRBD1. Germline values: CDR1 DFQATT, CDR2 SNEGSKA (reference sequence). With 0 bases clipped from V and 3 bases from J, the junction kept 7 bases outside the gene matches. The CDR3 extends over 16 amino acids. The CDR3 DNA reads TGCAGTGCTAGAGATTTCGGGGACAGCTCTAATGAAAAACTGTTTTTT. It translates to CSARDFGDSSNEKLFF.

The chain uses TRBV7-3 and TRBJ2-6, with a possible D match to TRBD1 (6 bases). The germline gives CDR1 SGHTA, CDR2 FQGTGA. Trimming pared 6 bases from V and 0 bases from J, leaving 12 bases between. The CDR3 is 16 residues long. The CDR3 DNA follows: TGTGCCAGCAGTTTGCCGGGACACTCTGGGGCCAACGTCCTGACTTTC. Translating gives CASSLPGHSGANVLTF.

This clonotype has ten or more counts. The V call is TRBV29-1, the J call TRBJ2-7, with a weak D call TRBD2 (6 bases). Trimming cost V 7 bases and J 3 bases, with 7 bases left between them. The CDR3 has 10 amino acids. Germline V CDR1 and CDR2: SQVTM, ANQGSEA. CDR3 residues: CSGGDYEQYF. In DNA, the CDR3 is TGCAGCGGGGGGGACTACGAGCAGTACTTC.

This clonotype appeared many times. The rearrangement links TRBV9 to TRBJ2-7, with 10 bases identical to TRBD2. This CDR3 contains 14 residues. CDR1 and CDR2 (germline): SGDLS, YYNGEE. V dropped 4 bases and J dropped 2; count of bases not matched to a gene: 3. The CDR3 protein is CASSYGLAAYEQYF. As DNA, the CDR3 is TGTGCCAGCAGCTACGGACTAGCGGCCTACGAGCAGTACTTC.

CDR3 sequence reads: CAIRGTTEAFF. CDR3 DNA sequence: TGTGCCATCAGGGGGACCACTGAAGCTTTCTTT. V gene TRBV10-3 combines with J gene TRBJ1-1; weak D call: TRBD1 (5 bases). Germline values: CDR1 ENHRY, CDR2 SYGVKD. V was shortened by 6 bases and J by 4 bases, with 6 bases between the two germline ends. The CDR3 is 11 amino acids.

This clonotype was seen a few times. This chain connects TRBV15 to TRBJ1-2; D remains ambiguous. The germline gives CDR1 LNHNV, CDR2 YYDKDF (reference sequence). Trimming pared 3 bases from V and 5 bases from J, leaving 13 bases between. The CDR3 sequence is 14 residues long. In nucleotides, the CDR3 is TGTGCCACCAGCAGCCAAGCCCACGGGTATGGCTACACCTTC. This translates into CATSSQAHGYGYTF.

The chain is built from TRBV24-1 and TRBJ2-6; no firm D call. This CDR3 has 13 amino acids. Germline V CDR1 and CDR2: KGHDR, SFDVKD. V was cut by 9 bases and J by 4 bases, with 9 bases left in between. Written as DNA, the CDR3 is TGTGCCACCGAGGATGCCGGGGCCAACGTCCTGACTTTC. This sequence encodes CATEDAGANVLTF.

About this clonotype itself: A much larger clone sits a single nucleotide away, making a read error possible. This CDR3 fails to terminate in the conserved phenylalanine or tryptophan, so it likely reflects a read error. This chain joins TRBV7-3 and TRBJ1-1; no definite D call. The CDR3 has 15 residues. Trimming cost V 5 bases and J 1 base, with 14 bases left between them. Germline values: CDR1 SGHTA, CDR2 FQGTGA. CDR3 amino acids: CASSPLAGENTEAFL. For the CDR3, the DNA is TGTGCCAGCAGCCCCTTGGCAGGAGAGAACACTGAAGCTTTCCTT.